The rows below give T cell receptor beta chains drawn from one sample of a study of blood T cell repertoires in COVID-19. TCRdb keeps only in-frame clones here, not all; method: immunoSEQ multiplex PCR. Here the sample spans 95,000 to 150,000 clones, 82% being singletons. The specimen was peripheral blood. The receptors derive from a woman in her 70s with acute or convalescent COVID-19. Each CDR3 is given with its conserved first and last residue. The D gene is left open where the match is weak. Size tells how often a clone was seen (once, few, many) or the class of an expanded clone, and some rows leave it out.

j_gene: TRBJ1-6
d_gene: TRBD1
abundance: NA
v_gene: TRBV18
CDR3aa: CASSPRTGPPGSYNSPLHF
CDR3nt: TGTGCCAGCTCACCGAGGACAGGACCACCGGGCTCCTATAATTCACCCCTCCACTTT

j_gene: TRBJ2-1
d_gene: NA
abundance: NA
v_gene: TRBV7-3
CDR3aa: CASSLSQGANEQFF
CDR3nt: TGTGCCAGCAGCTTATCCCAGGGCGCCAATGAGCAGTTCTTC

j_gene: TRBJ2-1
d_gene: TRBD1
abundance: few
v_gene: TRBV14
CDR3aa: CASSPRTGLRNEQFF
CDR3nt: TGTGCCAGCAGCCCCCGGACAGGGTTGAGAAATGAGCAGTTCTTC

j_gene: TRBJ1-6
d_gene: NA
abundance: NA
v_gene: TRBV27
CDR3aa: CASSLSRAGNSPLHF
CDR3nt: TGTGCCAGCAGTTTATCTAGGGCGGGGAATTCACCCCTCCACTTT

j_gene: TRBJ1-5
d_gene: TRBD1
abundance: few
v_gene: TRBV4-3
CDR3aa: CASSPTQGAGQPQHF
CDR3nt: TGCGCCAGCAGCCCTACACAGGGGGCGGGTCAGCCCCAGCATTTT

j_gene: TRBJ1-3
d_gene: NA
abundance: NA
v_gene: TRBV27
CDR3aa: CASSRDRLSSGNTIYF
CDR3nt: TGTGCCAGCAGCCGGGATCGGCTGTCCTCTGGAAACACCATATATTTT

j_gene: TRBJ1-6
d_gene: TRBD1
abundance: NA
v_gene: TRBV2
CDR3aa: CATRQGLSNSPLHF
CDR3nt: TGTGCCACCCGACAGGGCTTGAGTAATTCACCCCTCCACTTT

j_gene: TRBJ2-1
d_gene: NA
abundance: NA
v_gene: TRBV7-9
CDR3aa: CASSLTQGSYNEQFF
CDR3nt: TGTGCCAGCAGCTTAACCCAGGGTTCCTACAATGAGCAGTTCTTC

j_gene: TRBJ2-1
d_gene: TRBD2
abundance: NA
v_gene: TRBV7-2
CDR3aa: CASRTRGGVYNEQFF
CDR3nt: TGTGCCAGCAGAACGCGGGGGGGGGTCTACAATGAGCAGTTCTTC

j_gene: TRBJ1-3
d_gene: NA
abundance: few
v_gene: TRBV10-2
CDR3aa: CASRQGNSGNTIYF
CDR3nt: TGCGCCAGCCGTCAGGGTAACTCTGGAAACACCATATATTTT

j_gene: TRBJ1-1
d_gene: TRBD1
abundance: NA
v_gene: TRBV19
CDR3aa: CASSMWDRNTEAFF
CDR3nt: TGTGCCAGTAGTATGTGGGACAGAAACACTGAAGCTTTCTTT

j_gene: TRBJ1-5
d_gene: NA
abundance: NA
v_gene: TRBV19
CDR3aa: CASSIPRANQPQHF
CDR3nt: TGTGCCAGTAGTATACCCAGGGCCAATCAGCCCCAGCATTTT

j_gene: TRBJ1-2
d_gene: NA
abundance: NA
v_gene: TRBV24-1
CDR3aa: CATSDRNRDGYTF
CDR3nt: TGTGCCACCAGTGACCGGAACAGGGATGGCTACACCTTC

j_gene: TRBJ1-1
d_gene: NA
abundance: NA
v_gene: TRBV9
CDR3aa: CASSGRQAGTEAFF
CDR3nt: TGTGCCAGCAGCGGAAGACAGGCGGGCACTGAAGCTTTCTTT

j_gene: TRBJ1-2
d_gene: TRBD1
abundance: NA
v_gene: TRBV28
CDR3aa: CASTLVVSGTGAYGYTF
CDR3nt: TGTGCCAGCACCCTAGTAGTTTCCGGGACAGGGGCCTATGGCTACACCTTC

j_gene: TRBJ2-6
d_gene: TRBD1
abundance: NA
v_gene: TRBV9
CDR3aa: CASSFSSGGILSGANVLTF
CDR3nt: TGTGCCAGCAGCTTCAGCTCAGGGGGCATCCTCTCTGGGGCCAACGTCCTGACTTTC

j_gene: TRBJ2-1
d_gene: TRBD1
abundance: NA
v_gene: TRBV10-3
CDR3aa: CAISESARGLYNEQFF
CDR3nt: TGTGCCATCAGTGAGTCCGCCAGGGGGCTCTACAATGAGCAGTTCTTC

j_gene: TRBJ2-6
d_gene: TRBD1
abundance: once
v_gene: TRBV24-1
CDR3aa: CATSGGQFSGANVLTF
CDR3nt: TGTGCCACCAGTGGGGGACAGTTCTCTGGGGCCAACGTCCTGACTTTC

j_gene: TRBJ1-3
d_gene: TRBD1
abundance: NA
v_gene: TRBV5-1
CDR3aa: CASSPGQGNGNTIYF
CDR3nt: TGCGCCAGCAGCCCCGGACAGGGTAATGGAAACACCATATATTTT

j_gene: TRBJ1-2
d_gene: NA
abundance: NA
v_gene: TRBV3-1/TRBV3-2
CDR3aa: CASSQDPRTNGYTF
CDR3nt: TGTGCCAGCAGCCAAGACCCCAGAACCAATGGCTACACCTTC

j_gene: TRBJ2-3
d_gene: NA
abundance: NA
v_gene: TRBV4-2
CDR3aa: CASSQDRVSTDTQYF
CDR3nt: TGTGCCAGCAGCCAAGACAGGGTAAGCACAGATACGCAGTATTTT

j_gene: TRBJ1-2
d_gene: TRBD1
abundance: NA
v_gene: TRBV7-2
CDR3aa: CASSLESGGNYGYTF
CDR3nt: TGTGCCAGCAGCTTAGAGTCAGGGGGGAACTATGGCTACACCTTC

j_gene: TRBJ2-7
d_gene: NA
abundance: NA
v_gene: TRBV7-8
CDR3aa: CASSPSYEQYF
CDR3nt: TGTGCCAGCAGCCCTTCCTACGAGCAGTACTTC

j_gene: TRBJ1-4
d_gene: TRBD1
abundance: NA
v_gene: TRBV19
CDR3aa: CASSPMTGPREKLFF
CDR3nt: TGTGCCAGTAGTCCGATGACAGGGCCCAGGGAAAAACTGTTTTTT

j_gene: TRBJ2-7
d_gene: NA
abundance: few
v_gene: TRBV11-3
CDR3aa: CASSPGHLYEQYF
CDR3nt: TGTGCCAGCAGTCCGGGACACCTCTACGAGCAGTACTTC

j_gene: TRBJ2-3
d_gene: TRBD2
abundance: NA
v_gene: TRBV9
CDR3aa: CASSVGLAGGSTDTQYF
CDR3nt: TGTGCCAGCAGCGTAGGGCTAGCGGGGGGAAGCACAGATACGCAGTATTTT

j_gene: TRBJ2-3
d_gene: TRBD2
abundance: once
v_gene: TRBV19
CDR3aa: CASSIGALAGGADTQYF
CDR3nt: TGTGCCAGTAGTATAGGGGCCCTAGCGGGGGGAGCGGATACGCAGTATTTT

j_gene: TRBJ1-2
d_gene: NA
abundance: NA
v_gene: TRBV18
CDR3aa: CASSPPSRAQDGYTF
CDR3nt: TGTGCCAGCTCACCACCTTCCAGGGCTCAGGATGGCTACACCTTC

j_gene: TRBJ1-5
d_gene: NA
abundance: few
v_gene: TRBV6-1
CDR3aa: CASSELSQPQHF
CDR3nt: TGTGCCAGCAGTGAGTTATCTCAGCCCCAGCATTTT

j_gene: TRBJ2-1
d_gene: NA
abundance: NA
v_gene: TRBV19
CDR3aa: CASSAYSVNEQFF
CDR3nt: TGTGCCAGTAGTGCATACTCCGTGAATGAGCAGTTCTTC

j_gene: TRBJ1-2
d_gene: TRBD1
abundance: NA
v_gene: TRBV5-1
CDR3aa: CASSLARTGDSGYTF
CDR3nt: TGCGCCAGCAGCTTGGCACGGACAGGGGATAGCGGCTACACCTTC

j_gene: TRBJ2-2
d_gene: NA
abundance: NA
v_gene: TRBV24-1
CDR3aa: CATGPSERVGTGELFF
CDR3nt: TGTGCCACCGGACCCTCGGAGAGGGTTGGAACCGGGGAGCTGTTTTTT

j_gene: TRBJ1-1
d_gene: TRBD1
abundance: NA
v_gene: TRBV5-8
CDR3aa: CASSRTGAEAFF
CDR3nt: TGTGCCAGCAGCCGGACAGGGGCCGAAGCTTTCTTT

j_gene: TRBJ1-1
d_gene: NA
abundance: NA
v_gene: TRBV24-1
CDR3aa: CATSDLRGPAGAEAFF
CDR3nt: TGTGCCACCAGTGATTTGCGGGGTCCGGCAGGGGCTGAAGCTTTCTTT

j_gene: TRBJ1-1
d_gene: NA
abundance: once
v_gene: TRBV6-5
CDR3aa: CASSYSTMNTEAFF
CDR3nt: TGTGCCAGCAGTTACTCAACAATGAACACTGAAGCTTTCTTT

j_gene: TRBJ1-1
d_gene: TRBD1
abundance: NA
v_gene: TRBV4-3
CDR3aa: CASSQSLDRVASEAFF
CDR3nt: TGCGCCAGCAGCCAGTCCCTTGACAGGGTAGCGTCTGAAGCTTTCTTT